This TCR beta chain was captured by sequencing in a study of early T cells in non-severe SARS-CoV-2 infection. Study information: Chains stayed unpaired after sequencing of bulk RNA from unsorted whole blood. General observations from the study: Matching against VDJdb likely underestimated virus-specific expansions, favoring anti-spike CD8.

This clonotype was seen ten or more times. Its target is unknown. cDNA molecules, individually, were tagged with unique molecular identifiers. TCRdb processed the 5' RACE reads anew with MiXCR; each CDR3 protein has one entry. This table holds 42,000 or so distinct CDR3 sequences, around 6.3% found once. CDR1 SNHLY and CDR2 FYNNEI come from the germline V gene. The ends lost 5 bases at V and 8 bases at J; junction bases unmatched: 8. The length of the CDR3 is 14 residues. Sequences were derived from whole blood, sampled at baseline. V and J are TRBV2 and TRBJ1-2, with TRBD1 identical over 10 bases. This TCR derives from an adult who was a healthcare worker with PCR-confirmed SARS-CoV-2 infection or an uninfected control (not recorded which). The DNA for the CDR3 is TGTGCCAGCAGTTCTGACAGGGGGCGATTCGGCTACACCTTC. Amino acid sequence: CASSSDRGRFGYTF.